This T cell receptor beta chain was observed in a study of T cell responses to AZD1222 COVID-19 vaccine. Overall study findings and caveats: Spike was spanned by vaccine-associated CD4 TCRs, which were dominant at 160-218 and 743-854. Reports indicate that nearly half of spike-specific TCRs are directed at unmutated variant regions.

V dropped 0 bases and J dropped 6 bases, with 11 bases sitting between them. The CDR3 has 14 amino acids. In germline, CDR1 is WNHNN, CDR2 SYGVQD (reference sequence). Comment on this clone: Its antigen is currently unknown.

Profiled with immunoSEQ multiplex PCR; TCRdb holds only in-frame clones, not every one. The sample includes roughly 85,000 clones, approximately 85% of them seen just once. Source: peripheral blood, taken on day 0 of MenACWY control vaccination. This chain uses TRBV10-1 with TRBJ1-1, with D maybe TRBD1 (5 bases). The sequence was obtained from an adult in good health. CDR3: CASSESEGMAEAFF. CDR3 bases: TGCGCCAGCAGTGAGTCGGAGGGGATGGCTGAAGCTTTCTTT.